This T cell receptor beta chain was identified in a study of T cell responses to AZD1222 COVID-19 vaccine. Study results and limitations: Clonal diversity may have been underestimated, and the donors were mostly white British, with more females than males. As reported, nearly half of all spike-specific TCRs target variant regions that are unmutated.

Assay: immunoSEQ multiplex PCR; the TCRdb copy retains only in-frame clones and omits some. The sample contains roughly 110,000 clones, around 89% of which appear only once. Note on this clone: Antigen: not known.

The source material was peripheral blood, sampled 28 days after the second AZD1222 dose. The TCR comes from an adult who received the AZD1222 COVID-19 vaccine.

CDR3 in DNA: TGTGCCAGCAGCTTATCACAGGGCGACTATGGCTACACCTTC. Translation: CASSLSQGDYGYTF. The chain joins TRBV7-2 to TRBJ1-2; TRBD1 might be the D (6 bases). This CDR3 contains 14 residues. Germline V gene lookup returns CDR1 SGHTA and CDR2 FQGNSA. V lost 2 bases to trimming and J lost 3 bases, with 10 bases between them.